A selection of T cell receptor beta chains follows, all from one sample in a study of blood T cell repertoires in COVID-19. The method was immunoSEQ multiplex PCR; TCRdb's version includes in-frame clones alone and lacks a portion of them. The top ten clones hold over 30% of a sample with some 97,000 clones, roughly 79% of them seen once. Sequenced input: peripheral blood. The source is a man between 65 and 85 years old with active or convalescent COVID-19. CDR3s include the opening cysteine and the closing phenylalanine or tryptophan. The order of the fields is D gene, clone size, V gene, J gene, CDR3 protein, CDR3 DNA. A D gene is named only where the DNA matches it firmly. Clone size, where shown, is once, few, many, or a class for clones that have expanded.

d_gene: TRBD1; abundance: once; v_gene: TRBV28; j_gene: TRBJ2-7; CDR3aa: CASKTGGVSYEQYF; CDR3nt: TGTGCCAGTAAGACAGGGGGGGTCTCCTACGAGCAGTACTTC
d_gene: .; abundance: many; v_gene: TRBV25-1; j_gene: TRBJ2-1; CDR3aa: CASSEVGEAGLVNEQFF; CDR3nt: TGTGCCAGCAGTGAAGTGGGCGAGGCAGGGCTTGTCAATGAGCAGTTCTTC
d_gene: .; abundance: .; v_gene: TRBV7-2; j_gene: TRBJ2-7; CDR3aa: CASSLDGAGLTYEQYF; CDR3nt: TGTGCCAGCAGCTTAGATGGGGCAGGGCTGACCTACGAGCAGTACTTC
d_gene: TRBD1; abundance: .; v_gene: TRBV7-6; j_gene: TRBJ2-7; CDR3aa: CASSRGVAGTGDSYEQYF; CDR3nt: TGTGCCAGCAGCCGGGGGGTGGCCGGGACAGGGGATTCCTACGAGCAGTACTTC
d_gene: TRBD1; abundance: .; v_gene: TRBV29-1; j_gene: TRBJ1-1; CDR3aa: CSVEGDRGLAEAFF; CDR3nt: TGCAGCGTTGAAGGGGACAGGGGATTGGCTGAAGCTTTCTTT
d_gene: .; abundance: few; v_gene: TRBV12-3/TRBV12-4; j_gene: TRBJ2-3; CDR3aa: CASSFGDTQYF; CDR3nt: TGTGCCAGCAGTTTCGGAGATACGCAGTATTTT
d_gene: .; abundance: .; v_gene: TRBV7-3; j_gene: TRBJ2-2; CDR3aa: CASSPTGTGVDTGELFF; CDR3nt: TGTGCCAGCAGCCCCACCGGGACGGGGGTCGACACCGGGGAGCTGTTTTTT
d_gene: TRBD1; abundance: .; v_gene: TRBV2; j_gene: TRBJ1-6; CDR3aa: CASSEKTGLNSPLHF; CDR3nt: TGTGCCAGCAGTGAAAAGACAGGGTTAAATTCACCCCTCCACTTT
d_gene: .; abundance: once; v_gene: TRBV12-3/TRBV12-4; j_gene: TRBJ1-2; CDR3aa: CASSPRHLYGYTF; CDR3nt: TGTGCCAGCAGTCCTCGACACCTCTATGGCTACACCTTC
d_gene: .; abundance: few; v_gene: TRBV4-1; j_gene: TRBJ2-7; CDR3aa: CASSQELTARIEQYF; CDR3nt: TGCGCCAGCAGCCAAGAGTTGACAGCCAGGATCGAGCAGTACTTC
d_gene: TRBD1; abundance: few; v_gene: TRBV24-1; j_gene: TRBJ1-5; CDR3aa: CATSDPGQGAGQPQHF; CDR3nt: TGTGCCACCAGTGACCCGGGACAGGGGGCTGGTCAGCCCCAGCATTTT
d_gene: TRBD1; abundance: .; v_gene: TRBV28; j_gene: TRBJ2-3; CDR3aa: CASSPERQGFTDTQYF; CDR3nt: TGTGCCAGCAGTCCCGAGCGACAGGGATTCACAGATACGCAGTATTTT
d_gene: TRBD1; abundance: .; v_gene: TRBV19; j_gene: TRBJ1-5; CDR3aa: CASSITGDNQPQHF; CDR3nt: TGTGCCAGTAGTATTACAGGGGACAATCAGCCCCAGCATTTT
d_gene: .; abundance: .; v_gene: TRBV9; j_gene: TRBJ1-1; CDR3aa: CASSAQGNVMNTEAFF; CDR3nt: TGTGCCAGCAGCGCACAGGGTAATGTTATGAACACTGAAGCTTTCTTT
d_gene: TRBD2; abundance: .; v_gene: TRBV18; j_gene: TRBJ2-1; CDR3aa: CASSPSLTSGTYNEQFF; CDR3nt: TGTGCCAGCTCACCCTCTCTTACTAGCGGGACCTACAATGAGCAGTTCTTC
d_gene: TRBD2; abundance: .; v_gene: TRBV3-1/TRBV3-2; j_gene: TRBJ2-5; CDR3aa: CASSQLLAGAEETQYF; CDR3nt: TGTGCCAGCAGCCAATTACTAGCGGGAGCTGAAGAGACCCAGTACTTC
d_gene: .; abundance: .; v_gene: TRBV7-9; j_gene: TRBJ1-5; CDR3aa: CASSSGQYQPQHF; CDR3nt: TGTGCCAGCAGCTCAGGACAATATCAGCCCCAGCATTTT
d_gene: TRBD2; abundance: .; v_gene: TRBV11-2; j_gene: TRBJ2-1; CDR3aa: CASSPSGGAGEQFF; CDR3nt: TGTGCCAGCAGCCCTAGCGGGGGGGCGGGTGAGCAGTTCTTC
d_gene: TRBD1; abundance: .; v_gene: TRBV5-4; j_gene: TRBJ1-1; CDR3aa: CASSLWSGQGGTEAFF; CDR3nt: TGTGCCAGCAGCTTGTGGTCCGGACAGGGAGGCACTGAAGCTTTCTTT
d_gene: TRBD1; abundance: .; v_gene: TRBV5-4; j_gene: TRBJ2-7; CDR3aa: CASRTQGQNFHEQYF; CDR3nt: TGTGCCAGCAGGACACAGGGGCAAAACTTCCACGAGCAGTACTTC
d_gene: TRBD1; abundance: .; v_gene: TRBV4-2; j_gene: TRBJ2-1; CDR3aa: CASSQDRSGQGTYNEQFF; CDR3nt: TGTGCCAGCAGCCAAGATCGATCAGGACAGGGTACCTACAATGAGCAGTTCTTC
d_gene: TRBD2; abundance: once; v_gene: TRBV5-1; j_gene: TRBJ2-1; CDR3aa: CASSLVDGTSGNNEQFF; CDR3nt: TGCGCCAGCAGCTTGGTCGACGGGACTAGCGGAAACAATGAGCAGTTCTTC
d_gene: .; abundance: .; v_gene: TRBV30; j_gene: TRBJ2-6; CDR3aa: CAWDRSKGANVLTF; CDR3nt: TGTGCCTGGGACAGGTCGAAAGGGGCCAACGTCCTGACTTTC
d_gene: .; abundance: .; v_gene: TRBV20-1; j_gene: TRBJ2-2; CDR3aa: CSASRGNRGELFF; CDR3nt: TGCAGTGCTAGTCGGGGGAACCGGGGGGAGCTGTTTTTT
d_gene: TRBD1; abundance: once; v_gene: TRBV27; j_gene: TRBJ1-1; CDR3aa: CASSLSRTGSTEAFF; CDR3nt: TGTGCCAGCAGTTTATCGAGGACAGGGTCCACTGAAGCTTTCTTT
d_gene: .; abundance: .; v_gene: TRBV2; j_gene: TRBJ2-1; CDR3aa: CASSGQGVHNEQFF; CDR3nt: TGTGCCAGCAGTGGGCAAGGGGTACACAATGAGCAGTTCTTC
d_gene: TRBD1; abundance: .; v_gene: TRBV27; j_gene: TRBJ1-5; CDR3aa: CASSERQGAGNQPQHF; CDR3nt: TGTGCCAGCAGTGAGAGACAGGGGGCAGGGAATCAGCCCCAGCATTTT
d_gene: .; abundance: .; v_gene: TRBV12-3/TRBV12-4; j_gene: TRBJ1-5; CDR3aa: CASSPQSQPQHF; CDR3nt: TGTGCCAGCAGCCCCCAGTCCCAGCCCCAGCATTTT
d_gene: TRBD2; abundance: many; v_gene: TRBV19; j_gene: TRBJ2-2; CDR3aa: CASSRSGSTGELFF; CDR3nt: TGTGCCAGTAGTCGTAGCGGGAGCACCGGGGAGCTGTTTTTT
d_gene: TRBD2; abundance: .; v_gene: TRBV5-1; j_gene: TRBJ2-3; CDR3aa: CASNLAGAPPDTQYF; CDR3nt: TGCGCCAGCAATTTAGCGGGGGCCCCCCCCGATACGCAGTATTTT
d_gene: .; abundance: .; v_gene: TRBV30; j_gene: TRBJ1-1; CDR3aa: CAWSPSGGPSGGTEAFF; CDR3nt: TGTGCCTGGAGTCCATCCGGGGGGCCCTCAGGAGGCACTGAAGCTTTCTTT
d_gene: TRBD1; abundance: .; v_gene: TRBV4-2; j_gene: TRBJ1-5; CDR3aa: CASSQEDRNNQPQHF; CDR3nt: TGTGCCAGCAGCCAGGAGGACAGGAACAATCAGCCCCAGCATTTT
d_gene: TRBD1; abundance: .; v_gene: TRBV24-1; j_gene: TRBJ2-3; CDR3aa: CATSDQGQGATDTQYF; CDR3nt: TGTGCCACCAGTGACCAGGGACAGGGGGCAACAGATACGCAGTATTTT
d_gene: .; abundance: .; v_gene: TRBV15; j_gene: TRBJ1-1; CDR3aa: CATSRDRGGTEAFF; CDR3nt: TGTGCCACCAGCAGAGACAGGGGTGGAACTGAAGCTTTCTTT
d_gene: .; abundance: few; v_gene: TRBV19; j_gene: TRBJ1-2; CDR3aa: CASSIGGTSGYTF; CDR3nt: TGTGCCAGTAGTATTGGGGGGACGAGCGGCTACACCTTC
d_gene: .; abundance: few; v_gene: TRBV5-1; j_gene: TRBJ1-1; CDR3aa: CASSPGGGKTEAFF; CDR3nt: TGCGCCAGCAGCCCAGGTGGGGGGAAGACTGAAGCTTTCTTT
d_gene: TRBD1; abundance: .; v_gene: TRBV30; j_gene: TRBJ1-1; CDR3aa: CAWSSDRGVEAFF; CDR3nt: TGTGCCTGGAGTAGTGACAGGGGGGTTGAAGCTTTCTTT
d_gene: .; abundance: .; v_gene: TRBV5-6; j_gene: TRBJ2-7; CDR3aa: CASSLGGRGALYEQYF; CDR3nt: TGTGCCAGCAGCTTGGGGGGCCGGGGGGCTCTCTACGAGCAGTACTTC
d_gene: .; abundance: few; v_gene: TRBV9; j_gene: TRBJ2-5; CDR3aa: CASSGSGPSHGQETQYF; CDR3nt: TGTGCCAGCAGCGGGAGTGGCCCGTCCCACGGACAAGAGACCCAGTACTTC
d_gene: TRBD1; abundance: .; v_gene: TRBV19; j_gene: TRBJ1-5; CDR3aa: CASSMGQNNQPQHF; CDR3nt: TGTGCCAGTAGTATGGGACAGAACAATCAGCCCCAGCATTTT
d_gene: .; abundance: .; v_gene: TRBV6-5; j_gene: TRBJ1-6; CDR3aa: CASTGQSGSPLHF; CDR3nt: TGTGCCAGCACCGGACAGAGTGGTTCACCCCTCCACTTT
d_gene: .; abundance: .; v_gene: TRBV5-8; j_gene: TRBJ1-2; CDR3aa: CASTRGRLNYGYTF; CDR3nt: TGTGCCAGCACCCGGGGAAGGTTGAACTATGGCTACACCTTC
d_gene: TRBD2; abundance: .; v_gene: TRBV7-2; j_gene: TRBJ2-3; CDR3aa: CASSPGTSITWTQYF; CDR3nt: TGTGCCAGCAGCCCCGGGACTAGCATAACATGGACGCAGTATTTT
d_gene: TRBD1; abundance: .; v_gene: TRBV29-1; j_gene: TRBJ1-1; CDR3aa: CSVWTGQDTEAFF; CDR3nt: TGCAGCGTTTGGACAGGGCAAGACACTGAAGCTTTCTTT
d_gene: .; abundance: many; v_gene: TRBV7-8; j_gene: TRBJ2-7; CDR3aa: CASSLERELYYEQYF; CDR3nt: TGTGCCAGCAGCTTGGAACGGGAACTTTACTACGAGCAGTACTTC
d_gene: .; abundance: .; v_gene: TRBV7-2; j_gene: TRBJ2-1; CDR3aa: CASSLAGGAGNEQFF; CDR3nt: TGTGCCAGCAGCTTAGCTGGGGGGGCAGGTAACGAGCAGTTCTTC
d_gene: TRBD1; abundance: few; v_gene: TRBV6-1; j_gene: TRBJ1-4; CDR3aa: CASSARTGPSRGEKLFF; CDR3nt: TGTGCCAGCAGTGCTCGGACAGGACCCTCTCGTGGGGAAAAACTGTTTTTT
d_gene: .; abundance: .; v_gene: TRBV7-3; j_gene: TRBJ2-3; CDR3aa: CASSPDTYGSTDTQYF; CDR3nt: TGTGCCAGCAGCCCAGACACCTATGGGAGCACAGATACGCAGTATTTT
d_gene: .; abundance: .; v_gene: TRBV5-6; j_gene: TRBJ2-5; CDR3aa: CASSDYGVEGVIETQYF; CDR3nt: TGTGCCAGCAGCGACTACGGGGTCGAGGGCGTGATTGAGACCCAGTACTTC
d_gene: .; abundance: .; v_gene: TRBV18; j_gene: TRBJ1-1; CDR3aa: CASSPRTGLNTEAFF; CDR3nt: TGTGCCAGCTCACCACGGACGGGATTGAACACTGAAGCTTTCTTT
d_gene: TRBD1; abundance: .; v_gene: TRBV18; j_gene: TRBJ1-1; CDR3aa: CASSLDRVNTEAFF; CDR3nt: TGTGCCAGCTCCCTGGACAGGGTGAACACTGAAGCTTTCTTT
d_gene: TRBD1; abundance: .; v_gene: TRBV7-9; j_gene: TRBJ1-2; CDR3aa: CASSHRQGASFTF; CDR3nt: TGTGCCAGCAGTCACCGACAGGGGGCTTCGTTCACCTTC
d_gene: TRBD2; abundance: .; v_gene: TRBV10-3; j_gene: TRBJ2-1; CDR3aa: CAISESMGGLAGSYNEQFF; CDR3nt: TGTGCCATCAGTGAGTCCATGGGAGGACTAGCGGGGTCCTACAATGAGCAGTTCTTC
d_gene: .; abundance: .; v_gene: TRBV9; j_gene: TRBJ1-5; CDR3aa: CASTRDGGSGQPQHF; CDR3nt: TGTGCCAGCACCAGAGACGGGGGGTCCGGTCAGCCCCAGCATTTT
d_gene: TRBD1; abundance: .; v_gene: TRBV6-2/TRBV6-3; j_gene: TRBJ1-5; CDR3aa: CASSPTGFYNQPQHF; CDR3nt: TGTGCCAGCAGTCCGACAGGGTTTTACAATCAGCCCCAGCATTTT
d_gene: TRBD2; abundance: .; v_gene: TRBV5-6; j_gene: TRBJ2-5; CDR3aa: CASSLPSGIQETQYF; CDR3nt: TGTGCCAGCAGCTTACCTAGCGGGATACAGGAGACCCAGTACTTC
d_gene: TRBD1; abundance: .; v_gene: TRBV28; j_gene: TRBJ1-2; CDR3aa: CASSLLPGGAGYGYTF; CDR3nt: TGTGCCAGCAGTTTACTGCCAGGGGGCGCTGGTTATGGCTACACCTTC